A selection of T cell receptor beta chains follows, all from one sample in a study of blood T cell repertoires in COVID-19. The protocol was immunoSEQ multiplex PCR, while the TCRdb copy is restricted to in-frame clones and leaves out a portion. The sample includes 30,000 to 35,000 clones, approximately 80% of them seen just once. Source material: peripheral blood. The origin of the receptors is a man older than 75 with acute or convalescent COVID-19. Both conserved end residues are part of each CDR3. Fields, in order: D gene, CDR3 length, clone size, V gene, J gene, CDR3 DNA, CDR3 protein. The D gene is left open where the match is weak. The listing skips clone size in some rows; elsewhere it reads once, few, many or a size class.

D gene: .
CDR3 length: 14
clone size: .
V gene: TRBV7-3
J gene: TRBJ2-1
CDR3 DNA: TGTGCCAGCAGCTCCCGCCAGGGAGGCAATGAGCAGTTCTTC
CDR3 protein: CASSSRQGGNEQFF

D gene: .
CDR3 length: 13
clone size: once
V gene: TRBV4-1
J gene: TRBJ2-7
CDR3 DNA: TGCGCCAGCAGCCAAGATTACCCTATCGAGCAGTACTTC
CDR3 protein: CASSQDYPIEQYF

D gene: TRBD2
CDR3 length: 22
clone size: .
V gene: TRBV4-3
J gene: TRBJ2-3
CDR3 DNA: TGCGCCAGCAGCCAAGATCCCTGGACTAGCGGGAGGGCCGGGTTCACGTCAGATACGCAGTATTTT
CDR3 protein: CASSQDPWTSGRAGFTSDTQYF

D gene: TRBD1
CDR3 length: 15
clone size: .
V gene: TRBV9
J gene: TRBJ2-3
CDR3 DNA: TGTGCCAGCAGCGTAGAAGGGACAGTCACAGATACGCAGTATTTT
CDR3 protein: CASSVEGTVTDTQYF

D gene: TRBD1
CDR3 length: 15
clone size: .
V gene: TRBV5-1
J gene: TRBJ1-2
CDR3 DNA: TGCGCCAGCAGCGAGAAACAGGGGGCGCGTGGAGGCTACACCTTC
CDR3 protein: CASSEKQGARGGYTF

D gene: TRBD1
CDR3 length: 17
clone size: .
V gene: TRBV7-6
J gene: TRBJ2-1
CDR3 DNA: TGTGCCAGCAGCCCCAATCCCCCGGACAGGGGGGACAATGAGCAGTTCTTC
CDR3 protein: CASSPNPPDRGDNEQFF

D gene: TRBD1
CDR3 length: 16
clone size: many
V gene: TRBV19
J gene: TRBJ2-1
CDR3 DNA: TGTGCCAGTAGTACTCCACCTGACAGGGCCCACAATGAGCAGTTCTTC
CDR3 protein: CASSTPPDRAHNEQFF

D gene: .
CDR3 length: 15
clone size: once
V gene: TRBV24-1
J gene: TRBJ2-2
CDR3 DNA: TGTGCCACCAGTGATCCTTCTCGGGACACCGGGGAGCTGTTTTTT
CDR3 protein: CATSDPSRDTGELFF

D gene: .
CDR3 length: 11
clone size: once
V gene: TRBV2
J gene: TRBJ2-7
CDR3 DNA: TGTGCCAGTCTCAGGGATGACGAGCAGTACTTC
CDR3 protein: CASLRDDEQYF

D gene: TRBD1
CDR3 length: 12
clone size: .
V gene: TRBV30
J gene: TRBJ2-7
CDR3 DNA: TGTGCCAGAGGACAGGGTCCTCGCGAGCAGTACTTC
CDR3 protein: CARGQGPREQYF

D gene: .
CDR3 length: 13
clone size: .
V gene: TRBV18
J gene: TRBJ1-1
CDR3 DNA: TGTGCCAGCTCACCAGAGGGCCAGAAGGAAGCTTTCTTT
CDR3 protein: CASSPEGQKEAFF

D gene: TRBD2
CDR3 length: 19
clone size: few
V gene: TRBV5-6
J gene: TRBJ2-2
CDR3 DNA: TGTGCCAGCAGCTTGGAGCTAGCGGGAGACCGATCGAACACCGGGGAGCTGTTTTTT
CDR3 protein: CASSLELAGDRSNTGELFF

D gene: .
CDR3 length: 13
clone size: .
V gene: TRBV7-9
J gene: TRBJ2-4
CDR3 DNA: TGTGCCAGCAGCCTAGCCGGGACTAACATTCAGTACTTC
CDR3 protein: CASSLAGTNIQYF

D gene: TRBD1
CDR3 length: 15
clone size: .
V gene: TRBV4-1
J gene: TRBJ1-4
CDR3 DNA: TGCGCCAGCAGCCAAACGGGACAGGGGGATGAAAAACTGTTTTTT
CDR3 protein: CASSQTGQGDEKLFF

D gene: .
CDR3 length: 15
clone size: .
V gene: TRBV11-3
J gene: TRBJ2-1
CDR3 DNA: TGTGCCAGCAGCTTATCCGTGAGCTCCTACAATGAGCAGTTCTTC
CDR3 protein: CASSLSVSSYNEQFF

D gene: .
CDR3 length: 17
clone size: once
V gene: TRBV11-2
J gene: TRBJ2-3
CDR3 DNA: TGTGCCAGCAGCTTAAGGAGGGGGGGTGTTGGCACAGATACGCAGTATTTT
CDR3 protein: CASSLRRGGVGTDTQYF

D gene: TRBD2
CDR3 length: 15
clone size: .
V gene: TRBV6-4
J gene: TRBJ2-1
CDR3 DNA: TGTGCCAGCAGTGCGGCGGGAGGGACCTACAATGAGCAGTTCTTC
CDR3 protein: CASSAAGGTYNEQFF

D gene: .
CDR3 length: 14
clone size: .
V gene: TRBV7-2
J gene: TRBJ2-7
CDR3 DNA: TGTGCCAGCAGTCGACAGACGGCCTCCTACGAGCAGTACTTC
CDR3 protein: CASSRQTASYEQYF

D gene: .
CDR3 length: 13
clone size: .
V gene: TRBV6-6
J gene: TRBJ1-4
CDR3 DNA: TGTGCCAGCGCGAGGGACTTTAATGAAAAACTGTTTTTT
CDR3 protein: CASARDFNEKLFF

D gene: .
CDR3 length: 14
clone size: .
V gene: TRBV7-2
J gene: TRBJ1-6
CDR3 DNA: TGTGCCAGCAGCTTAGGGAACAGGGTTTCACCCCTCCACTTT
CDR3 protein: CASSLGNRVSPLHF

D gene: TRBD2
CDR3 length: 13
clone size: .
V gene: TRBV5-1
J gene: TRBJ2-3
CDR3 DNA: TGCGCCAGCAGTCCTGGCGGGAGTTCGGCGCAGTATTTT
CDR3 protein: CASSPGGSSAQYF

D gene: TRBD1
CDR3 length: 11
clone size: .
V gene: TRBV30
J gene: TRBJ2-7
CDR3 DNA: TGTGCCTGGTCCACAGGGGGCGAGCAGTACTTC
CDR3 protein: CAWSTGGEQYF

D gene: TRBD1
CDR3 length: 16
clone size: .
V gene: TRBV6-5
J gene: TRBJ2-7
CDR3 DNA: TGTGCCAGCAGTTACTCATCGACAGGGGACTCCTACGAGCAGTACTTC
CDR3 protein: CASSYSSTGDSYEQYF

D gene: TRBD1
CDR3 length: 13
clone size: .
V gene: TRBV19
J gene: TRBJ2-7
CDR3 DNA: TGTGCCAGTAAAGGGACAGGTTCCTACGAGCAGTACTTC
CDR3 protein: CASKGTGSYEQYF

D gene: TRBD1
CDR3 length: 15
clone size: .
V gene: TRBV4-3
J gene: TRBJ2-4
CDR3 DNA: TGCGCCAGCAGCCAACCGACAGGGAGATTAAACATTCAGTACTTC
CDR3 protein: CASSQPTGRLNIQYF

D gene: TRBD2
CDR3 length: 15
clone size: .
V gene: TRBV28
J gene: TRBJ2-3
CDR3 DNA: TGTGCCAGCGTTGACAGCGGGGGCTTGGCAGATACGCAGTATTTT
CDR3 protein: CASVDSGGLADTQYF

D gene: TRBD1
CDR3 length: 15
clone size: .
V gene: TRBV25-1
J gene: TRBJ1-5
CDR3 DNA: TGTGCCAGCAGTGCCACGACAGGGGGCCATCAGCCCCAGCATTTT
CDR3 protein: CASSATTGGHQPQHF

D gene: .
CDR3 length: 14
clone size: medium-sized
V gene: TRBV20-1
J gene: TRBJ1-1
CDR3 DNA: TGCAGTGCTAGTAAGCCACCGTCGAACACTGAAGCTTTCTTT
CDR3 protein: CSASKPPSNTEAFF

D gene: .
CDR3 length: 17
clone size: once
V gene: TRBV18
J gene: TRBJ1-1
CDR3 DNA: TGTGCCAGCTCACCACAAGCGTCGGGGGGCGCAGGGGCTGAAGCTTTCTTT
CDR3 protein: CASSPQASGGAGAEAFF

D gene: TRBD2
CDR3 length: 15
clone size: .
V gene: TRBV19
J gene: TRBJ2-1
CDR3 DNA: TGTGCCAGTAGTGTCGGGACTAGCGGGGTCAATGAGCAGTTCTTC
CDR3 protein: CASSVGTSGVNEQFF

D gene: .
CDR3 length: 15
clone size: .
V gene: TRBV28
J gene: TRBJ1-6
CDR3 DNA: TGTGCCAGCAGCCCGGGGGGACGGAGTAATTCACCCCTCCACTTT
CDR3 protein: CASSPGGRSNSPLHF

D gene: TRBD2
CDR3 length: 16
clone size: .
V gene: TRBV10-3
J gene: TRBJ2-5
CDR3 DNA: TGTGCCATCAGTGAGAGAGAGCGGGAGGACCAAGAGACCCAGTACTTC
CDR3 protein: CAISEREREDQETQYF

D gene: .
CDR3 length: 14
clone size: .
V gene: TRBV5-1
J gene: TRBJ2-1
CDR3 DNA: TGCGCCAGCAGCTTGGAGAGCTCCTACAATGAGCAGTTCTTC
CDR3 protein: CASSLESSYNEQFF

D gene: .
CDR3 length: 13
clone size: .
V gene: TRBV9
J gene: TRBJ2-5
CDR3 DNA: TGTGCCAGCAGCGTGAGTACGCAAGAGACCCAGTACTTC
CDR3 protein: CASSVSTQETQYF

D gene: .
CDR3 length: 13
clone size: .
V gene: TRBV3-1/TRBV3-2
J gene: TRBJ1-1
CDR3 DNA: TGTGCCAGCAGCCCCCTGGCAAACACTGAAGCTTTCTTT
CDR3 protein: CASSPLANTEAFF

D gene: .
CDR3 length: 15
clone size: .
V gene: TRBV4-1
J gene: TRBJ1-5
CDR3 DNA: TGCGCCAGCAGCCAAGATTGGGGCCCGAATCAGCCCCAGCATTTT
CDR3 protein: CASSQDWGPNQPQHF

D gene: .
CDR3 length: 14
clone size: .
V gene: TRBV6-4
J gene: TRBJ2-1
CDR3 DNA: TGTGCCAGCAGTGGATCCGGGGACTTGGATGAGCAGTTCTTC
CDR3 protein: CASSGSGDLDEQFF

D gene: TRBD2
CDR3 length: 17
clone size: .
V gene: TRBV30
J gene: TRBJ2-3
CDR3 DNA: TGTGCCTGGAGTAAAGTGGTAGCGGGATTCGGTACAGATACGCAGTATTTT
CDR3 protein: CAWSKVVAGFGTDTQYF

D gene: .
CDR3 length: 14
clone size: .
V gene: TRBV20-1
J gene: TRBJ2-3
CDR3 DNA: TGCAGTGCTAGTTATCGTGGGGCCACAGATACGCAGTATTTT
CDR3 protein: CSASYRGATDTQYF

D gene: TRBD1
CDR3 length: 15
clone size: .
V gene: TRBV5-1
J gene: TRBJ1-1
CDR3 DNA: TGCGCCAGCAGCCGACGGACAGGGCAGAACACTGAAGCTTTCTTT
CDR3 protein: CASSRRTGQNTEAFF

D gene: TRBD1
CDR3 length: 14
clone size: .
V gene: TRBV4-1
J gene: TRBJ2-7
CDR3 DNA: TGCGCCAGCAGCCAAGGACAGGGGGCGAACGAGCAGTACTTC
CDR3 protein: CASSQGQGANEQYF

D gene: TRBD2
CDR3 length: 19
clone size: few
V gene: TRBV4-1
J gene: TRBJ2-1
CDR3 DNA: TGCGCCAGCAGCCAAGATCAGCTAGCGGGCTTTAGCTCCTACAATGAGCAGTTCTTC
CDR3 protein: CASSQDQLAGFSSYNEQFF

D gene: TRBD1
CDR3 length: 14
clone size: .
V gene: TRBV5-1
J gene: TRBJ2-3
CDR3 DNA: TGCGCCAGCAGCCGACAGGGGGAGACAGATACGCAGTATTTT
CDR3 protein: CASSRQGETDTQYF

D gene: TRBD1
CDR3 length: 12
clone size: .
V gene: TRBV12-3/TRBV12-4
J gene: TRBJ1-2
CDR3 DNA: TGTGCCAGCAGGGGGACAGGGGGTGGCTACACCTTC
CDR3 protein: CASRGTGGGYTF

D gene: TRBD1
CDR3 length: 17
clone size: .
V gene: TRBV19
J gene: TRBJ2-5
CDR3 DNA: TGTGCCAGTAGTATAAAGCCCTGGACAGGGTATGGGGAGACCCAGTACTTC
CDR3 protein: CASSIKPWTGYGETQYF

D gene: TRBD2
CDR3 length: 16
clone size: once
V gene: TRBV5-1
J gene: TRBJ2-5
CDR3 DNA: TGCGCCAGCAGCTATTCTAGCGGGGGGCCGCAAGAGACCCAGTACTTC
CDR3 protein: CASSYSSGGPQETQYF

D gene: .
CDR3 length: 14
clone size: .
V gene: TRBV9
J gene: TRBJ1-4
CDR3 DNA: TGTGCCAGCAGCGGGACAGCAACTAATGAAAAACTGTTTTTT
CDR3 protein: CASSGTATNEKLFF

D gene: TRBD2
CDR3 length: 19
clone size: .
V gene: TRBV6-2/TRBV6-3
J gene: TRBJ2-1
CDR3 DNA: TGTGCCAGCAGTTACAAAGGACTAGCGGGGTTAAGCTCCTACAATGAGCAGTTCTTC
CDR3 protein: CASSYKGLAGLSSYNEQFF

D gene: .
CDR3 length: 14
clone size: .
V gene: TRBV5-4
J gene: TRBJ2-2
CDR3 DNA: TGTGCCAGCAGCTTGGAGGGACTTCCCGGGGAGCTGTTTTTT
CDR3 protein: CASSLEGLPGELFF

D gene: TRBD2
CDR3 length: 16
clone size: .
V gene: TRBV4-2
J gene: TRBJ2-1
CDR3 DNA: TGTGCCAGCAGCCAAGCCGCAGGAGCGGGAGGTGGCGAGCAGTTCTTC
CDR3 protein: CASSQAAGAGGGEQFF

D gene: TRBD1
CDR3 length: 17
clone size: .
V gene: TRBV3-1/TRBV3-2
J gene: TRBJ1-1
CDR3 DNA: TGTGCCAGCAGCCCCAGGAGGACAGGGGCCCCGAGGACTGAAGCTTTCTTT
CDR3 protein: CASSPRRTGAPRTEAFF